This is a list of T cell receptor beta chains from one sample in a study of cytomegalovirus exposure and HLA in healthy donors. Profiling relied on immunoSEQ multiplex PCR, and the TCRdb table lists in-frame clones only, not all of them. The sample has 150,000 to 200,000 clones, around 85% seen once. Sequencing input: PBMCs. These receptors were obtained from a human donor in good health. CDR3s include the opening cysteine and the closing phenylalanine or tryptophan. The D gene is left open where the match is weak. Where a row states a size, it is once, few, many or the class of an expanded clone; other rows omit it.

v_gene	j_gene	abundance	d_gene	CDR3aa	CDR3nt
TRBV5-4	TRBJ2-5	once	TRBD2	CASRDPSGAETQYF	TGTGCCAGCAGGGATCCTAGCGGAGCGGAGACCCAGTACTTC
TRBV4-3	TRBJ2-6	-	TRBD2	CASSPVSGGARANVLTF	TGCGCCAGCAGCCCCGTTAGCGGGGGGGCCCGGGCCAACGTCCTGACTTTC
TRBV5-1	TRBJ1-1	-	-	CASSLFSDRPNTEAFF	TGCGCCAGCAGCTTGTTCTCGGACAGACCGAACACTGAAGCTTTCTTT
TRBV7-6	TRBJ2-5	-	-	CASSPLEETQYF	TGTGCCAGCAGCCCTCTAGAAGAGACCCAGTACTTC
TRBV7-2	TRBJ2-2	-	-	CASSLASGWELFF	TGTGCCAGCAGCTTAGCTTCGGGTTGGGAGCTGTTTTTT
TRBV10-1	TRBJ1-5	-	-	CASSEGACNQPQHF	TGCGCCAGCAGTGAGGGGGCTTGCAATCAGCCCCAGCATTTT
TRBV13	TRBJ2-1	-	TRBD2	CASSSRTSGGIYEQFF	TGTGCCAGCAGCTCCCGGACTAGCGGGGGTATATATGAGCAGTTCTTC
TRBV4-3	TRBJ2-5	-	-	CASSQEVGGWRETQYF	TGCGCCAGCAGCCAAGAGGTTGGGGGGTGGAGGGAGACCCAGTACTTC
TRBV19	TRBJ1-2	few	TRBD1	CASSIGTGADYGYTF	TGTGCCAGTAGTATCGGGACAGGGGCGGACTATGGCTACACCTTC
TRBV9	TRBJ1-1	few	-	CASSASGLGGSEAFF	TGTGCCAGCAGCGCCTCGGGACTCGGAGGGTCCGAAGCTTTCTTT
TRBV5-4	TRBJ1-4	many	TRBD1	CASSGGQGEKLFF	TGTGCCAGCAGCGGGGGACAGGGAGAAAAACTGTTTTTT
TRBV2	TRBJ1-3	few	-	CASSVTGSGNTIYF	TGTGCCAGCAGTGTCACAGGGTCTGGAAACACCATATATTTT
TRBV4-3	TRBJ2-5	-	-	CASSLTVQETQYF	TGCGCCAGCAGCCTGACAGTTCAAGAGACCCAGTACTTC
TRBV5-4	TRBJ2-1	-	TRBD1	CASSLGGTGGQNEQFF	TGTGCCAGCAGCTTGGGGGGGACAGGGGGCCAGAATGAGCAGTTCTTC
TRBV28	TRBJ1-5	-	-	CASSPDGHSNQPQHF	TGTGCCAGCAGTCCGGACGGACATAGCAATCAGCCCCAGCATTTT
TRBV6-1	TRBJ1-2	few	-	CASSFFNSDTYGYTF	TGTGCCAGCAGTTTTTTTAACTCCGACACATATGGCTACACCTTC
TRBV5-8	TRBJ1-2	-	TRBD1	CASSLSLTGTGCGYTF	TGTGCCAGCAGCTTGTCCCTTACCGGGACAGGGTGTGGCTACACCTTC
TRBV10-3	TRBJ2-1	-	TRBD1	CAISDRGQGPFF	TGTGCCATCAGTGATAGGGGACAGGGCCCCTTCTTC
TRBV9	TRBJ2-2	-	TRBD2	CASSVVAGGTGELFF	TGTGCCAGCAGCGTAGTAGCGGGTGGGACCGGGGAGCTGTTTTTT
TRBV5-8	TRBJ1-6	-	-	CASSPLPRSSYNSPLHF	TGTGCCAGCAGCCCCCTGCCTAGGAGCTCCTATAATTCACCCCTCCACTTT
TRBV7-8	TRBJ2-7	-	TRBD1	CASSLADRGIEQYF	TGTGCCAGCAGCTTAGCCGACAGGGGGATCGAGCAGTACTTC
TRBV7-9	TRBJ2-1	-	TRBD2	CASSDPAGDPYNEQFF	TGTGCCAGCAGTGATCCAGCGGGGGACCCCTACAATGAGCAGTTCTTC
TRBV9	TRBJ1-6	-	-	CASSGREPYNSPLHF	TGTGCCAGCAGCGGAAGAGAGCCCTATAATTCACCCCTCCACTTT
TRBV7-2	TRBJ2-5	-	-	CASSAGRQTQYF	TGTGCCAGCAGCGCAGGAAGGCAGACCCAGTACTTC
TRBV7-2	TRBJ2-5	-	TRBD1	CASSSTGVGYQETQYF	TGTGCCAGCAGCTCCACAGGGGTTGGGTACCAAGAGACCCAGTACTTC
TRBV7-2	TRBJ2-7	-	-	CASSPGLYEQYF	TGTGCCAGCAGCCCGGGTCTTTACGAGCAGTACTTC
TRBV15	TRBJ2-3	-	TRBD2	CATSRTSGGGADTQYF	TGTGCCACCAGCCGAACTAGCGGGGGGGGTGCAGATACGCAGTATTTT
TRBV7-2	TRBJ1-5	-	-	CASSRTRDNWNQPQHF	TGTGCCAGCAGCAGGACCCGGGACAACTGGAATCAGCCCCAGCATTTT
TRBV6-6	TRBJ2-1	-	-	CASSSYGEQFF	TGTGCCAGCAGTTCGTACGGTGAGCAGTTCTTC